The present entry profiles one T cell receptor beta chain with its context. The data were produced by immunoSEQ multiplex PCR, yet TCRdb's version contains in-frame clones alone and is incomplete. The top ten hold 0.3% to 0.45% of the sample, which has some 2,500,000 clones, 85% to 95% seen once. This sample was taken from a study of shared clonotypes between healthy human individuals. Germline V lookup: CDR1 SGHRS, CDR2 YFSETQ. The V gene lost 0 bases and the J gene lost 5 bases, with 7 bases spanning the gap. CDR3 length equals 13 residues. The chain has TRBV5-1 and TRBJ2-3; D gene ambiguous. This clonotype originated in a young man in good health. Some clones in this sample may be carry-over from other donors' samples. The material sequenced was naive CD4+ T cells from PBMCs. Subset noted: CD45RA+ positively selected. The CDR3 here is CASSLVVGDTQYF. Here the CDR3 DNA reads TGCGCCAGCAGCTTGGTGGTGGGAGATACGCAGTATTTT.